The clone carrying this TCR beta chain showed up just a few times. The CDR3 runs to 16 residues. CDR1 is LGHDT, CDR2 YNNKEL, per germline (reference sequence). V dropped 0 bases and J dropped 3 bases, with 11 bases sitting between them. These data come from a study of blood T cell repertoires in COVID-19. Study-level information: Samples came from the United States, Italy and Spain, spanning acute and convalescent COVID-19. Nucleic acid was either cDNA or gDNA, and it came from T cells, B-cell-depleted T cells, or PBMCs.

Original data processing: From reference gene primer amplification, estimates of nucleated cell counts were derived. Measured with immunoSEQ multiplex PCR; TCRdb has only the in-frame clones, and not every one. The V and J calls and clone size are taken from that table; D and trimming were inferred from the DNA. Found here are 250,000 to 300,000 clones, 91% of them singletons; the top ten hold more than 1%. The chain joins TRBV3-1 (or the pseudogene TRBV3-2) to TRBJ1-4, with D perhaps matching TRBD1 (5 bases). The TCR comes from a human donor in a cohort exposed to, infected with or recovered from COVID-19 (not recorded which). The donor label of this sample is uncertain. The sample taken for sequencing was PBMCs or T cells enriched from blood (not recorded which). In nucleotides, the CDR3 is TGTGCCAGCAGCCAAGATAGCAGGGTCTCTAATGAAAAACTGTTTTTT. Amino acid sequence: CASSQDSRVSNEKLFF.